This T cell receptor beta chain is drawn from a study of cytomegalovirus exposure and HLA in healthy donors. Overall study findings and caveats: The study listed approximately 160 cytomegalovirus-associated TCR beta chains. The TCR clusters that emerged in the first cohort tended, a later analysis found, to co-occur in the 120 or so validation repertoires.

V shed 2 bases and J 7 bases; nucleotides not matched to a gene: 6. The V gene's germline CDR1 is MNHNY and CDR2 SVGAGI (reference sequence). The CDR3 loop spans 15 amino acids. Measured with immunoSEQ multiplex PCR; TCRdb has only the in-frame clones, and not every one. The data hold about 130,000 clones, with around 90% observed a single time. Remarks on this clone: Its antigen remains unidentified.

The donors were in the approximately 120-subject validation cohort; that cohort was separate from the roughly 730-subject first cohort. The sample consisted of PBMCs. This receptor was obtained from a woman between 18 and 30 years old in good health and CMV-seronegative. V usage is TRBV6-6 and J usage is TRBJ2-1; 9 bases agree with TRBD2. Here the CDR3 reads CASSYPAGGSNEQFF. CDR3 bases: TGTGCCAGCAGTTACCCAGCGGGAGGATCGAATGAGCAGTTCTTC.